Listed here are 27 T cell receptor beta chains from one sample, sequenced in a study of blood T cell repertoires in COVID-19. Data came from immunoSEQ multiplex PCR; TCRdb stores just in-frame clones and leaves some out. Of 260,000 or so clones in the sample, around 89% were seen once. Material: PBMCs or T cells enriched from blood (not recorded which). The receptors originated from a woman in her 40s with acute COVID-19.

V is TRBV19 and J is TRBJ2-3; D may be TRBD2 (6 bases). Between the trimmed V and J ends, which lost 1 base and 3 bases, there was a span of 14 bases. CDR3 length: 16 amino acids. Germline loops: CDR1 LNHDA, CDR2 SQIVND (reference sequence). CDR3: CASSIVRESGTDTQYF. The CDR3 coding sequence is TGTGCCAGTAGTATAGTGCGGGAATCGGGTACAGATACGCAGTATTTT.

This clone was seen only once. The rearrangement uses TRBV2 and TRBJ1-1, with D unresolved. The CDR3 runs to 11 residues. Trimming took off 11 bases at V and 3 bases at J, with 10 bases between the two ends. Germline CDR1 SNHLY, CDR2 FYNNEI. CDR3 DNA: TGTGCCTTTCGGACTGACACTGAAGCTTTCTTT. It translates to CAFRTDTEAFF.

In its sample, this clone was seen a few times. This chain uses TRBV5-8 with TRBJ2-7, with D perhaps TRBD2 (6 bases). Trimming shortened V by 3 bases and J by 0 bases, and 19 bases separated the two germline ends. The V gene's germline CDR1 is SGHTS and CDR2 YDEGEE. The CDR3 is 17 residues long. The CDR3 nucleotides are TGTGCCAGCAGCTCCCCCCGGGAGACAAGAGGCTCCTACGAGCAGTACTTC. It encodes CASSSPRETRGSYEQYF.

The chain has TRBV28 and TRBJ1-6, with D perhaps matching TRBD1 (5 bases). Trimming cost V 7 bases and J 9 bases, with 10 bases left between them. The length of the CDR3 is 12 residues. Germline lookup yields CDR1 MDHEN and CDR2 SYDVKM. The CDR3 DNA sequence: TGTGCCAGCATTACAGGTGGTTCACCCCTCCACTTT. This translates into CASITGGSPLHF.

The genes are TRBV19 and TRBJ2-5; D perhaps matches TRBD2 (7 bases). The CDR3 totals 15 residues. CDR1 and CDR2 (germline): LNHDA, SQIVND (reference sequence). V shed 2 bases and J shed 4 bases, with 14 bases lying between them. The CDR3 region is CASSIRGGEGETQYF. The CDR3 DNA sequence: TGTGCCAGTAGTATAAGGGGGGGAGAGGGAGAGACCCAGTACTTC.

The chain carries TRBV11-2 and TRBJ2-5; perhaps TRBD2 as D (5 bases). This CDR3 contains 13 residues. The germline V and J ends were trimmed by 6 bases and 7 bases, with 15 bases remaining between them. The germline gives CDR1 SGHAT, CDR2 FQNNGV. The CDR3 DNA is TGTGCCAGCAGTTTTAAGGGCCGGGGGACCCAGTACTTC. Translating it yields CASSFKGRGTQYF.

The rearrangement joins TRBV28 to TRBJ2-7, with 10 bases lining up with TRBD2. From germline, CDR1 is MDHEN and CDR2 SYDVKM. V shed 6 bases, J shed 5 bases, and the junction held 4 bases outside the gene matches. The CDR3 loop spans 13 amino acids. CDR3 loop: CASRLAGEHEQYV. The CDR3 DNA reads TGTGCCAGCAGGCTAGCGGGAGAACACGAGCAGTACGTC.

This sequence joins TRBV11-3 and TRBJ2-5; 7 bases align to TRBD2. This CDR3 has 15 residues. The germline CDR1 and CDR2 sequences are SGHNT and YENEEA. Trimming cost V 0 bases and J 5 bases; bases outside gene matches: 6. The CDR3 here is CASSLDSGLEETQYF. The DNA for the CDR3 is TGTGCCAGCAGCTTAGATTCCGGACTAGAGGAGACCCAGTACTTC.

This rearrangement joins TRBV10-3 to TRBJ2-2; the match to TRBD1 covers 7 bases. Germline V gene lookup returns CDR1 ENHRY and CDR2 SYGVKD. Unmatched junction bases numbered 13, after V lost 11 bases and J lost 1 base. The CDR3 consists of 16 residues. CDR3 nucleotides: TGTGCCGTCTCAATTAGGGGACAGCTGAACACCGGGGAGCTGTTTTTT. Amino acids: CAVSIRGQLNTGELFF.

The V and J genes are TRBV6-6 and TRBJ2-4; the match to TRBD1 covers 9 bases. V shed 10 bases and J 0 bases; nucleotides not matched to a gene: 10. The CDR3 loop spans 16 amino acids. Germline V gene data show CDR1 as MNHNY and CDR2 as SVGAGI (reference sequence). The CDR3 reads CATRQGDPLAKNIQYF. In DNA, the CDR3 is TGTGCCACGAGACAGGGGGATCCCCTAGCCAAAAACATTCAGTACTTC.

This chain links TRBV6-5 with TRBJ2-1; perhaps TRBD2 as D (5 bases). V lost 3 bases to trimming and J lost 2 bases, with 11 bases between them. The length of the CDR3 is 15 residues. CDR1 MNHEY and CDR2 SVGAGI come from the germline V gene. CDR3 nucleotide sequence: TGTGCCAGCAGTTATGCTAGCAGAGCCTACAATGAGCAGTTCTTC. As protein: CASSYASRAYNEQFF.

The chain carries TRBV7-3 and TRBJ2-1; 14 bases match TRBD2. V shed 5 bases and J 4 bases; nucleotides not matched to a gene: 13. CDR3 length equals 19 residues. CDR1 and CDR2 from the germline V gene are SGHTA and FQGTGA. This CDR3 is CASSPYFGTSGGSYNEQFF. The CDR3, as DNA: TGTGCCAGCAGCCCTTACTTCGGGACTAGCGGGGGTTCTTACAATGAGCAGTTCTTC.

This chain uses TRBV19 with TRBJ2-2; D gene uncertain. Trimming pared 4 bases from V and 1 base from J, leaving 10 bases between. This CDR3 region has 15 residues. Germline V gene lookup returns CDR1 LNHDA and CDR2 SQIVND (reference sequence). In DNA form, the CDR3 reads TGTGCCAGTAGTAGCCCGGGTAGGAACACCGGGGAGCTGTTTTTT. This translates into CASSSPGRNTGELFF. The whole variable domain, remainder taken from reference TRBV19 and TRBJ2-2, is DGGITQSPKYLFRKEGQNVTLSCEQNLNHDAMYWYRQDPGQGLRLIYYSQIVNDFQKGDIAEGYSVSREKKESFPLTVTSAQKNPTAFYLCASSSPGRNTGELFFGEGSRLTVL.

The V gene is TRBV30, the J gene TRBJ2-5, with D perhaps TRBD2 (6 bases). Trimming took 8 bases from V and 4 from J, leaving 23 bases between them. This CDR3 has 15 amino acids. Germline values: CDR1 GTSNPN, CDR2 SVGIG (reference sequence). The CDR3 sequence is CAGTEPGLRRETQYF. CDR3 DNA: TGTGCCGGAACGGAACCGGGACTGAGGAGAGAGACCCAGTACTTC.

Here the CDR3 reads CASSQDAPRGGFTEAFF. CDR3 coding DNA: TGCGCCAGCAGCCAAGATGCCCCCAGGGGTGGGTTCACTGAAGCTTTCTTT. The chain combines TRBV4-3 with TRBJ1-1; D possibly corresponds to TRBD1 (6 bases). The V gene lost 0 bases and the J gene lost 4 bases, with 18 bases spanning the gap. From germline, CDR1 is LGHNA and CDR2 YSLEER. The CDR3 consists of 17 residues.

A few counts support this clone. The V gene is TRBV3-1 (or the pseudogene TRBV3-2), the J gene TRBJ2-1, with 10 bases that match TRBD2. V gave up 2 bases and J gave up 8 bases; unmatched junction bases: 3. The CDR3 extends over 14 amino acids. CDR1 LGHDT and CDR2 YNNKEL come from the germline V gene (reference sequence). CDR3 sequence: CASSQLAGEDEQFF. In DNA, the CDR3 is TGTGCCAGCAGCCAACTAGCGGGAGAGGATGAGCAGTTCTTC.

J is TRBJ1-2 and V is TRBV19, with a weak D call TRBD1 (6 bases). Looked up from germline, CDR1 is LNHDA and CDR2 is SQIVND (reference sequence). The CDR3 contains 13 residues. V gave up 4 bases and J gave up 4 bases, with 10 bases separating them. The CDR3 is CASSTSGVYGYTF. The DNA of the CDR3 is TGTGCCAGTAGTACTTCAGGGGTCTATGGCTACACCTTC. The full variable domain, with the rest looked up from reference TRBV19 and TRBJ1-2, is DGGITQSPKYLFRKEGQNVTLSCEQNLNHDAMYWYRQDPGQGLRLIYYSQIVNDFQKGDIAEGYSVSREKKESFPLTVTSAQKNPTAFYLCASSTSGVYGYTFGSGTRLTVV.

The chain recombines TRBV19 with TRBJ1-2; a possible D gene is TRBD1 (6 bases). CDR1 and CDR2 from the germline V gene are LNHDA and SQIVND (reference sequence). The V and J ends lost 5 bases and 4 bases respectively, with 14 bases between them. The CDR3 has 14 amino acids. CDR3 in DNA: TGTGCCAGTAGTCCGCAGACGGACAGCTATGGCTACACCTTC. It yields the protein CASSPQTDSYGYTF.

V gene TRBV27 combines with J gene TRBJ1-3; D gene uncertain. Germline loops: CDR1 MNHEY, CDR2 SMNVEV (reference sequence). This CDR3 is built from 16 residues. V lost 5 bases and J lost 0, with 14 bases in between. Written as DNA, the CDR3 is TGTGCCAGCAGTGCGAAATACTATAACTCTGGAAACACCATATATTTT. This codes for CASSAKYYNSGNTIYF.

The chain has TRBV9 and TRBJ2-5, with 7 positions matching TRBD2. V shed 3 bases, J shed 5 bases, and the junction held 10 bases outside the gene matches. The germline gives CDR1 SGDLS, CDR2 YYNGEE. The CDR3 is 15 amino acids. In DNA form, the CDR3 reads TGTGCCAGCAGCGAGCGGGATTTGGAGGAGGAGACCCAGTACTTC. This encodes CASSERDLEEETQYF.

The V call is TRBV7-3, the J call TRBJ2-1, with D possibly being TRBD2 (5 bases). This CDR3 region has 15 residues. Germline CDR1 reads SGHTA; CDR2 reads FQGTGA. Trimming removed 4 bases at V and 7 bases at J, with 17 bases between. CDR3 bases: TGTGCCAGCAGCTCTGCCGGGATTTACGCGAATGAGCAGTTCTTC. It translates to CASSSAGIYANEQFF.

The chain couples TRBV5-4 to TRBJ2-3; 12 positions match TRBD2. CDR1 SGHNT and CDR2 YYREEE come from the germline V gene (reference sequence). There are 16 residues in the CDR3. V was clipped by 4 bases and J by 3 bases; unmatched bases: 6. The DNA of the CDR3 is TGTGCCAGCAGCGGCACTAGCGGGAGGCCTACAGATACGCAGTATTTT. Its translation: CASSGTSGRPTDTQYF.

The chain uses TRBV5-1 and TRBJ2-1; TRBD2 matches 8 bases. V lost 0 bases and J lost 3; bases outside the gene matches: 8. The CDR3 consists of 17 residues. Germline V gene data show CDR1 as SGHRS and CDR2 as YFSETQ. In nucleotides, the CDR3 is TGCGCCAGCAGCTTGGTTTCGAGCGGGAGCTTCTACAATGAGCAGTTCTTC. It specifies CASSLVSSGSFYNEQFF. Using reference TRBV5-1 and TRBJ2-1 for the parts outside the CDR3, the full variable domain is KAGVTQTPRYLIKTRGQQVTLSCSPISGHRSVSWYQQTPGQGLQFLFEYFSETQRNKGNFPGRFSGRQFSNSRSEMNVSTLELGDSALYLCASSLVSSGSFYNEQFFGPGTRLTVL.

The chain has TRBV19 and TRBJ2-4, with D possibly being TRBD2 (6 bases). V was pared by 1 base and J by 7 bases, with 8 bases between. This CDR3 is built from 13 residues. The germline CDR1 and CDR2 sequences are LNHDA and SQIVND (reference sequence). The CDR3 sequence: CASSIVSGNIQYF. The CDR3 DNA sequence: TGTGCCAGTAGTATAGTGAGCGGGAACATTCAGTACTTC.

The chain recombines TRBV28 with TRBJ2-5; D might be TRBD1 (6 bases). CDR3 length equals 14 residues. Trimming shortened V by 2 bases and J by 3 bases, and 10 bases separated the two germline ends. The germline CDR1 and CDR2 sequences are MDHEN and SYDVKM. CDR3 loop: CASSLRDKEETQYF. The CDR3 region has the DNA TGTGCCAGCAGTTTACGGGACAAAGAAGAGACCCAGTACTTC.

This chain uses TRBV27 with TRBJ1-1; D remains unclear. Trimming stripped 0 bases from V and 1 base from J, with 9 bases between. The germline CDR1 and CDR2 sequences are MNHEY and SMNVEV (reference sequence). CDR3 size: 15 residues. The CDR3 DNA reads TGTGCCAGCAGTTTATCGCGACCGGGGAACACTGAAGCTTTCTTT. Protein: CASSLSRPGNTEAFF.

The chain is built from TRBV5-1 and TRBJ2-7, with D perhaps matching TRBD1 (5 bases). This CDR3 comprises 13 residues. The germline CDR1 and CDR2 sequences are SGHRS and YFSETQ. The germline V and J ends were trimmed by 4 bases and 2 bases, with 10 bases remaining between them. The CDR3 protein is CASSIRQPYEQYF. For the CDR3, the DNA is TGCGCCAGCAGCATCCGACAGCCCTACGAGCAGTACTTC.